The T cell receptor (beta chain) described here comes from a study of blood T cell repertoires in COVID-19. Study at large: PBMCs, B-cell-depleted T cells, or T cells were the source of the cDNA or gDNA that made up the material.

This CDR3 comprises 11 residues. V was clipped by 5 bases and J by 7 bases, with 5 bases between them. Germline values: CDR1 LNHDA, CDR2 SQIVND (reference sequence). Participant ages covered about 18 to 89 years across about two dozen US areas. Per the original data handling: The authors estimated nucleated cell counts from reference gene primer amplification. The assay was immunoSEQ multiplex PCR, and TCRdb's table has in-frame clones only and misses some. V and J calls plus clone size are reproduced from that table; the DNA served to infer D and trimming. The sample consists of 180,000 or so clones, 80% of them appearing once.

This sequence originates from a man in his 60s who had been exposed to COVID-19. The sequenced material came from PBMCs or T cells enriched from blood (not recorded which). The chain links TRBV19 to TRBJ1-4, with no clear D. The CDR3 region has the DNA TGTGCCAGTAGTCCATCTGAAAAACTGTTTTTT. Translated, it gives CASSPSEKLFF. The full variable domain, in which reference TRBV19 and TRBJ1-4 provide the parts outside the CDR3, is DGGITQSPKYLFRKEGQNVTLSCEQNLNHDAMYWYRQDPGQGLRLIYYSQIVNDFQKGDIAEGYSVSREKKESFPLTVTSAQKNPTAFYLCASSPSEKLFFGSGTQLSVL.